These 23 T cell receptor beta chains came from one sample sequenced in a study of blood T cell repertoires in COVID-19. Using immunoSEQ multiplex PCR, the repertoire was profiled, and TCRdb retains in-frame clones only, with some absent. The repertoire holds fewer than 500,000 clones, with 70% to 90% as singletons. The sequencing sample was made of PBMCs or T cells enriched from blood (not recorded which). Receptors were obtained from a woman between 18 and 29 years old with acute COVID-19.

The J gene is TRBJ2-5, the V gene TRBV5-5; D uncertain. Between the trimmed V and J ends, which lost 0 bases and 0 bases, there was a span of 12 bases. The V gene's germline CDR1 is SGHKS and CDR2 YYEKEE (reference sequence). CDR3 length: 16 amino acids. DNA of the CDR3: TGTGCCAGCAGCTTGGCGCACGGTGGGCACCAAGAGACCCAGTACTTC. This sequence encodes CASSLAHGGHQETQYF. Complete variable domain (other parts from reference TRBV5-5 and TRBJ2-5): DAGVTQSPTHLIKTRGQQVTLRCSPISGHKSVSWYQQVLGQGPQFIFQYYEKEERGRGNFPDRFSARQFPNYSSELNVNALLLGDSALYLCASSLAHGGHQETQYFGPGTRLLVL.

This clone was detected only once. V and J are TRBV19 and TRBJ1-5, with 8 bases identical to TRBD1. CDR3 length: 14 residues. V dropped 3 bases and J dropped 7; count of bases not matched to a gene: 5. Looked up from germline, CDR1 is LNHDA and CDR2 is SQIVND (reference sequence). This CDR3 reads CASSIDRGLQPQHF. CDR3 nucleotides: TGTGCCAGTAGTATTGACAGGGGTCTACAGCCCCAGCATTTT.

This clone came up a few times. The gene calls are TRBV9 and TRBJ2-7; 9 bases agree with TRBD2. This CDR3 is 14 amino acids long. Losses at the gene ends were 0 bases for V and 4 bases for J; bases not matched to a gene: 2. From germline, CDR1 is SGDLS and CDR2 YYNGEE. The chain's CDR3 is CASSVGLAAYEQYF. Written as DNA, the CDR3 is TGTGCCAGCAGCGTAGGACTAGCGGCGTACGAGCAGTACTTC. Complete variable domain (other parts from reference TRBV9 and TRBJ2-7): DSGVTQTPKHLITATGQRVTLRCSPRSGDLSVYWYQQSLDQGLQFLIQYYNGEERAKGNILERFSAQQFPDLHSELNLSSLELGDSALYFCASSVGLAAYEQYFGPGTRLTVT.

This clone was detected only once. This chain connects TRBV5-6 to TRBJ1-3, with a tentative D call TRBD1 (6 bases). Germline V gene sequence: CDR1 SGHDT, CDR2 YYEEEE. Trimming stripped 3 bases from V and 0 bases from J, with 10 bases between. CDR3 length equals 15 residues. Here the CDR3 reads CASSWDTGSGNTIYF. Here the CDR3 DNA reads TGTGCCAGCAGCTGGGACACTGGCTCTGGAAACACCATATATTTT.

The chain recombines TRBV7-8 with TRBJ2-5; D may be TRBD2 (6 bases). The ends were cut back, 8 bases at V and 0 bases at J, with 7 bases in the middle. The CDR3 spans 12 residues. Germline V gives CDR1 SGHVS, CDR2 FQNEAQ. The CDR3 nucleotides are TGTGCCAGCGGGGGGTACCAAGAGACCCAGTACTTC. It codes for CASGGYQETQYF.

This chain joins TRBV9 and TRBJ2-7, with 7 bases aligning to TRBD2. The V segment lost 3 bases and the J segment 7 bases; nucleotides outside the gene matches: 10. CDR1 is SGDLS and CDR2 is YYNGEE in the germline V gene. The CDR3 length is 14 residues. The CDR3 protein is CASSGGRGWQEQYF. The DNA of the CDR3 is TGTGCCAGCAGCGGCGGGAGAGGGTGGCAAGAGCAGTACTTC.

V gene TRBV4-1 combines with J gene TRBJ2-7; a weak D match, TRBD2 (5 bases). The ends were cut back, 0 bases at V and 0 bases at J, with 9 bases in the middle. The CDR3 totals 15 residues. The V gene's germline CDR1 is MGHRA and CDR2 YSYEKL. Here the CDR3 DNA reads TGCGCCAGCAGCCAAGATTCGGGGAGCTCCTACGAGCAGTACTTC. It translates to CASSQDSGSSYEQYF.

J is TRBJ2-3 and V is TRBV4-1, with 10 bases aligning to TRBD2. The CDR3 extends over 15 amino acids. Trimming at V came to 5 bases and at J to 1 base, leaving 3 bases not matched to a gene. In germline, CDR1 is MGHRA, CDR2 YSYEKL. DNA of the CDR3: TGCGCCAGCAGCAAAGCGGGGGGGCGCACAGATACGCAGTATTTT. Its translation is CASSKAGGRTDTQYF.

The chain links TRBV7-2 to TRBJ2-7; D is perhaps TRBD2 (6 bases). The CDR3 spans 16 residues. Trimming removed 3 bases at V and 3 bases at J, with 18 bases between. Per the germline V gene, CDR1 is SGHTA and CDR2 is FQGNSA. CDR3 in amino acids: CASSFVSGRSNYEQYF. The CDR3 coding sequence is TGTGCCAGCAGCTTTGTGTCGGGGAGGTCGAACTACGAGCAGTACTTC. Full variable domain (rest looked up from reference TRBV7-2 and TRBJ2-7): GAGVSQSPSNKVTEKGKDVELRCDPISGHTALYWYRQSLGQGLEFLIYFQGNSAPDKSGLPSDRFSAERTGGSVSTLTIQRTQQEDSAVYLCASSFVSGRSNYEQYFGPGTRLTVT.

The chain employs TRBV7-9 and TRBJ1-2; D is unclear. The V and J ends lost 1 base and 3 bases respectively, with 6 bases between them. The CDR3 spans 13 residues. Germline values: CDR1 SEHNR, CDR2 FQNEAQ (reference sequence). This CDR3 reads CASSLVIDYGYTF. The CDR3 DNA follows: TGTGCCAGCAGCTTAGTTATCGACTATGGCTACACCTTC.

The gene calls are TRBV13 and TRBJ2-7; no clear D gene. Germline values: CDR1 PRHDT, CDR2 FYEKMQ (reference sequence). CDR3 length: 13 residues. Trimming left V 2 bases short and J 6 bases short, with 11 bases between. The CDR3 sequence: CASSLRRPSEQYF. The CDR3 DNA sequence: TGTGCCAGCAGCTTACGCAGGCCCTCCGAGCAGTACTTC.

The rearrangement uses TRBV4-1 and TRBJ1-6, with TRBD1 matching over 10 bases. The trim removed 3 bases at V and 0 bases at J, leaving 5 bases unmatched. The CDR3 has 18 amino acids. CDR1 is MGHRA and CDR2 is YSYEKL in the germline V gene. As DNA, the CDR3 is TGCGCCAGCAGCCAGGACAGGGGGAAAAGCTCCTATAATTCACCCCTCCACTTT. This translates into CASSQDRGKSSYNSPLHF.

The CDR3: CASSSSRRPVTEQYF. The CDR3, as DNA: TGTGCCAGCAGTTCTTCTCGGCGGCCAGTCACGGAGCAGTACTTC. This chain uses TRBV6-5 with TRBJ2-7; D gene unclear. Trimming pared 4 bases from V and 7 bases from J, leaving 20 bases between. Germline V CDR1 and CDR2: MNHEY, SVGAGI. The CDR3 runs 15 residues.

This chain joins TRBV21-1 and TRBJ2-6; the D call TRBD1 from the table was never checked on the DNA. TRBV21-1 is flagged as a pseudogene. The CDR3 consists of 19 residues. CDR3 loop: CASSPTAGQGSSGANVLTF. The CDR3 coding sequence is TGTGCCAGCAGCCCAACGGCCGGACAGGGCTCTTCTGGGGCCAACGTCCTGACTTTC.

The chain employs TRBV24-1 and TRBJ1-5, with 8 nucleotides matching TRBD1. Germline V gives CDR1 KGHDR, CDR2 SFDVKD. The junction had 9 bases not matched to a gene; V was cut back by 0 bases and J by 3 bases. CDR3 size: 18 residues. The CDR3 DNA sequence: TGTGCCACCAGTGATTTGCCGCGGACAGGGCCTAACAATCAGCCCCAGCATTTT. Amino acids: CATSDLPRTGPNNQPQHF.

This clone was seen a single time. The sample carries other DNA sequences with the same CDR3. The J gene is TRBJ1-1, the V gene TRBV6-5; D ambiguous. CDR1 and CDR2 from the germline V gene are MNHEY and SVGAGI. V shed 3 bases and J shed 1 base, with 9 bases lying between them. This CDR3 region has 14 residues. For the CDR3, the DNA is TGTGCCAGCAGTTATGTCCGGGGGAACACTGAAGCTTTCTTT. Translation: CASSYVRGNTEAFF.

This clone has just a few counts. The V call is TRBV2, the J call TRBJ2-1, with 9 bases fitting TRBD2. The germline V gene encodes CDR1 SNHLY and CDR2 FYNNEI. The CDR3 spans 12 residues. Trimming removed 6 bases from V and 10 bases from J; junction bases left unmatched: 4. CDR3 sequence: CASSGTSREQFF. The CDR3 nucleotides read TGTGCCAGCAGCGGGACTAGCCGGGAGCAGTTCTTC.

The chain employs TRBV7-2 and TRBJ2-3, with 9 bases aligning to TRBD1. CDR3 length: 17 amino acids. Germline V gene sequence: CDR1 SGHTA, CDR2 FQGNSA. Trimming at V came to 1 base and at J to 0 bases, leaving 5 bases not matched to a gene. This CDR3 is CASSLVRTGASTDTQYF. CDR3 DNA sequence: TGTGCCAGCAGCTTAGTTAGGACAGGGGCTAGCACAGATACGCAGTATTTT. Combining the CDR3 with reference TRBV7-2 and TRBJ2-3 gives the whole variable domain GAGVSQSPSNKVTEKGKDVELRCDPISGHTALYWYRQSLGQGLEFLIYFQGNSAPDKSGLPSDRFSAERTGGSVSTLTIQRTQQEDSAVYLCASSLVRTGASTDTQYFGPGTRLTVL.

This clone was seen only a few times. In the same sample, other DNA sequences code for this CDR3. The gene calls are TRBV2 and TRBJ1-5; 9 bases fit TRBD1. The CDR3 is 13 amino acids. J gave up 1 base and V 9 bases, and 1 base lay outside the gene matches. Germline-derived CDR1 and CDR2 are SNHLY and FYNNEI. CDR3 region: CASGQGSNQPQHF. As DNA, the CDR3 is TGTGCCAGTGGACAGGGGAGCAATCAGCCCCAGCATTTT.

CDR3 in amino acids: CATSYRDRSNEKLFF. CDR3 DNA: TGTGCCACCAGTTATCGGGACAGGAGTAATGAAAAACTGTTTTTT. V usage is TRBV15 and J usage is TRBJ1-4, with 8 bases fitting TRBD1. V was clipped by 6 bases and J by 4 bases; unmatched bases: 7. CDR3 size: 15 residues. In germline, CDR1 is LNHNV, CDR2 YYDKDF (reference sequence).

The gene calls are TRBV5-1 and TRBJ2-3; D might be TRBD2 (5 bases). Germline-derived CDR1 and CDR2 are SGHRS and YFSETQ. The CDR3 consists of 14 residues. V shed 5 bases and J shed 2 bases, with 12 bases lying between them. This CDR3 is CASRPLGNTDTQYF. The CDR3 bases are TGCGCCAGCAGACCGCTCGGGAACACAGATACGCAGTATTTT.

The rearrangement uses TRBV27 and TRBJ2-1, with a tentative D call TRBD2 (5 bases). Germline V lookup: CDR1 MNHEY, CDR2 SMNVEV (reference sequence). The CDR3 has 10 residues. Trimming shortened V by 11 bases and J by 8 bases, and 10 bases separated the two germline ends. The CDR3 nucleotides are TGTGCCGGACTTTGGGATGAGCAGTTCTTC. It specifies CAGLWDEQFF.

The gene calls are TRBV19 and TRBJ2-2, with D possibly being TRBD2 (5 bases). CDR1 and CDR2 from the germline V gene are LNHDA and SQIVND (reference sequence). V shed 5 bases and J shed 1 base, with 11 bases lying between them. The CDR3 is made up of 15 amino acids. The CDR3: CASSSGVRNTGELFF. DNA of the CDR3: TGTGCCAGTAGTTCCGGGGTCAGGAACACCGGGGAGCTGTTTTTT.